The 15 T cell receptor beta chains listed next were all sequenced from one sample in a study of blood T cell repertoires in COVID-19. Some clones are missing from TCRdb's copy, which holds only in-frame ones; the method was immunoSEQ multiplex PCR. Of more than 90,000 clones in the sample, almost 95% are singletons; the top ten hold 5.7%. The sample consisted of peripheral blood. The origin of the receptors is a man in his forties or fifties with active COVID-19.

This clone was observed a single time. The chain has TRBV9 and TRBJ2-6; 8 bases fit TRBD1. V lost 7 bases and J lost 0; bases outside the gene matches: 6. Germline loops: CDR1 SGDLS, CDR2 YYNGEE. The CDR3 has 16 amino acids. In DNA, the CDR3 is TGTGCCAGCGGACAGGGATTTAACTCTGGGGCCAACGTCCTGACTTTC. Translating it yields CASGQGFNSGANVLTF.

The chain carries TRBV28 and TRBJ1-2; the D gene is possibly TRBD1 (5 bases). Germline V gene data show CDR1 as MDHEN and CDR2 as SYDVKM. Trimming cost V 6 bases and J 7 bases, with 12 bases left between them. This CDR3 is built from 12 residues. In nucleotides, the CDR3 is TGTGCCAGCAGGGCAGGGAGGAGTGGCTACACCTTC. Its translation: CASRAGRSGYTF.

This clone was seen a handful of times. The CDR3 sequence: CASSPRGGSAYEQYF. The CDR3 nucleotides read TGCGCCAGCAGCCCCAGGGGAGGGTCGGCCTACGAGCAGTACTTC. This chain uses TRBV5-1 with TRBJ2-7, with a weak D call TRBD2 (7 bases). From germline, CDR1 is SGHRS and CDR2 YFSETQ. V shed 4 bases and J shed 2 bases, with 16 bases lying between them. The CDR3 covers 15 residues.

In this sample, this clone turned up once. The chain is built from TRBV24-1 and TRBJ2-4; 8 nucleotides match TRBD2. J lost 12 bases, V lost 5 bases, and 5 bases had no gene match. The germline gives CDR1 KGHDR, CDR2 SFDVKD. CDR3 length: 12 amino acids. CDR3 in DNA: TGTGCCACCAGTGGAAGCGGGAGCACTCAGTACTTC. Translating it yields CATSGSGSTQYF.

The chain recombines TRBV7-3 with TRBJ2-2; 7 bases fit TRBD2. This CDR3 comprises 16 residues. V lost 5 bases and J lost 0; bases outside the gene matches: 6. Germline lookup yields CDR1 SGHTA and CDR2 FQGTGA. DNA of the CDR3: TGTGCCAGCAGCGGAGGGGCGGGAGCGAACACCGGGGAGCTGTTTTTT. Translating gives CASSGGAGANTGELFF. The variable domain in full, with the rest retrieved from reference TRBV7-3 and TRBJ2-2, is GAGVSQTPSNKVTEKGKYVELRCDPISGHTALYWYRQSLGQGPEFLIYFQGTGAADDSGLPNDRFFAVRPEGSVSTLKIQRTERGDSAVYLCASSGGAGANTGELFFGEGSRLTVL.

The CDR3: CSVEVSPGPHREQYF. The CDR3 DNA is TGCAGCGTTGAAGTGTCCCCCGGTCCCCATCGGGAGCAGTACTTC. The rearrangement links TRBV29-1 to TRBJ2-7; D unclear. CDR1 SQVTM and CDR2 ANQGSEA come from the germline V gene. CDR3 length: 15 residues. Between the trimmed V and J ends, which lost 1 base and 7 bases, there was a span of 20 bases.

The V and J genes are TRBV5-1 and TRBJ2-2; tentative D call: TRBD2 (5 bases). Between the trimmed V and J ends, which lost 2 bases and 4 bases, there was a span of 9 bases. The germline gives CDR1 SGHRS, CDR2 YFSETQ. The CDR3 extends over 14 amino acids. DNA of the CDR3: TGCGCCAGCAGCTTAGAAGGAGGCACCGGGGAGCTGTTTTTT. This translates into CASSLEGGTGELFF.

The CDR3 region is CASSPRTGFSYEQYF. The CDR3 DNA reads TGTGCCAGCAGCCCGAGGACAGGGTTCTCCTACGAGCAGTACTTC. The chain employs TRBV7-9 and TRBJ2-7, with 8 bases lining up with TRBD1. The V gene's germline CDR1 is SEHNR and CDR2 FQNEAQ (reference sequence). The CDR3 contains 15 residues. Trimming at V came to 5 bases and at J to 0 bases, leaving 6 bases not matched to a gene.

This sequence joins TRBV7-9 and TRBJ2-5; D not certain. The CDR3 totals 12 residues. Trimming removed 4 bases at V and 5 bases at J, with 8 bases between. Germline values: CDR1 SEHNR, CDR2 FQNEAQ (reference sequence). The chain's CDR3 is CASSSRWETQYF. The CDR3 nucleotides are TGTGCCAGCAGCTCTCGGTGGGAGACCCAGTACTTC.

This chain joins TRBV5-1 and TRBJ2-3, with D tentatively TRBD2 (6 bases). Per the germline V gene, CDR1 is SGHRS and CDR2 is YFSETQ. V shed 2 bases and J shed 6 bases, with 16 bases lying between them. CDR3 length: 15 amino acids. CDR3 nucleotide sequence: TGCGCCAGCAGCTTCGGGCTCCGGAGGGGCGATACGCAGTATTTT. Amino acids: CASSFGLRRGDTQYF.

This chain's CDR3 is CATSTRAGGTGDTQYF. CDR3 in DNA: TGTGCCACCAGCACAAGAGCGGGAGGGACGGGAGATACGCAGTATTTT. The chain carries TRBV15 and TRBJ2-3, with 10 positions matching TRBD2. Germline CDR1 reads LNHNV; CDR2 reads YYDKDF (reference sequence). V trimming: 4 bases; J trimming: 5 bases; junction bases outside the gene matches: 9. CDR3 length equals 16 residues.

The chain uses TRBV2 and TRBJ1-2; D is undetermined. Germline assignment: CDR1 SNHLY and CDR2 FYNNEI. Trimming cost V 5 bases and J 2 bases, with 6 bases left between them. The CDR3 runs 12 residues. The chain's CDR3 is CASSPGNYGYTF. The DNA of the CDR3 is TGTGCCAGCAGTCCGGGGAACTATGGCTACACCTTC.

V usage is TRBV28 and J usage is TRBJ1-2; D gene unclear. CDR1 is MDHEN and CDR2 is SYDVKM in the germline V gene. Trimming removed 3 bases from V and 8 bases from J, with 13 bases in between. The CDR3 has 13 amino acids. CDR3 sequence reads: CASSFRFRGGYTF. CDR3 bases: TGTGCCAGCAGTTTTCGGTTTAGAGGGGGCTACACCTTC.

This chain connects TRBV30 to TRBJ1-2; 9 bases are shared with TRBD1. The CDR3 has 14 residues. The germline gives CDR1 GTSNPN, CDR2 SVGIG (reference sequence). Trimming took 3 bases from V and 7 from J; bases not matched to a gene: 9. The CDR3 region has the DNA TGTGCCTGGAGCGAGAGGACAGGGGTCTTTGGCTACACCTTC. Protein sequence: CAWSERTGVFGYTF.

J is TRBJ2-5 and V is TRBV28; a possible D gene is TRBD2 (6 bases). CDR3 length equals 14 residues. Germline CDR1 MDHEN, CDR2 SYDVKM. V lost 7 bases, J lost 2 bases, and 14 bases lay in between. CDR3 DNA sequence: TGTGCCAGCAATGGGTTTGCGGGGCAAGAGACCCAGTACTTC. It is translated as CASNGFAGQETQYF.